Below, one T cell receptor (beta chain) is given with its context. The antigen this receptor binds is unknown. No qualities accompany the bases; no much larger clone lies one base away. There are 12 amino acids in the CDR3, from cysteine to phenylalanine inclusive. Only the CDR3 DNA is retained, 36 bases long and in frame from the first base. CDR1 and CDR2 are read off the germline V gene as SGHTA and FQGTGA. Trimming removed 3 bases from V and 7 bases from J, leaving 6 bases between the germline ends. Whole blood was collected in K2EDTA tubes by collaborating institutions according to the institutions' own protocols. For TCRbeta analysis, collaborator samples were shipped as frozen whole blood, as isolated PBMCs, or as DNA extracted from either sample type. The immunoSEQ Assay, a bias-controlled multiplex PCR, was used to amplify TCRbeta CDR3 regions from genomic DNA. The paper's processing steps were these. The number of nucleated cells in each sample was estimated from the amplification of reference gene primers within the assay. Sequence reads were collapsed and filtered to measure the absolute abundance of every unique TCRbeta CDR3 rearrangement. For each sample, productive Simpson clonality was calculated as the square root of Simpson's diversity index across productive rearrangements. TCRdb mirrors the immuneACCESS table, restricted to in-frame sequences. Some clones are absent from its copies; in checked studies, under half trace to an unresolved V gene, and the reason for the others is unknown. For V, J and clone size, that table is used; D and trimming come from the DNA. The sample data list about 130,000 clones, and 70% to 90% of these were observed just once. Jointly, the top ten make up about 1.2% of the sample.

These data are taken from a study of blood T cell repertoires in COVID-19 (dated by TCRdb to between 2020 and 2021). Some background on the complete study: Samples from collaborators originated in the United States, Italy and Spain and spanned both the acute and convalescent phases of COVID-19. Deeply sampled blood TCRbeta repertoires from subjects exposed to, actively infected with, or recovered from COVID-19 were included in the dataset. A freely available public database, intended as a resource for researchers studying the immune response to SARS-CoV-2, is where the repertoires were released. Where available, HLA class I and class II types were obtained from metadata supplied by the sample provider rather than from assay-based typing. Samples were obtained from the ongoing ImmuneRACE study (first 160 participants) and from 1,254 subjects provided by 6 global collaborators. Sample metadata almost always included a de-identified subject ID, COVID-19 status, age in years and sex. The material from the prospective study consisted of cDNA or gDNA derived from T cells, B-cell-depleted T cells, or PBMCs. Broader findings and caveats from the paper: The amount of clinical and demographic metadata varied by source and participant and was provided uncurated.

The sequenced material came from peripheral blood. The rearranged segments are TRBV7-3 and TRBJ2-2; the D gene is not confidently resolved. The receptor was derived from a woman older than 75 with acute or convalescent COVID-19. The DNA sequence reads TGTGCCAGCAGCTTCGGCGGCGGGGAGCTGTTTTTT. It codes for CASSFGGGELFF.